This T cell receptor (beta chain) was captured by sequencing in a study of shared clonotypes between healthy human individuals (dated by TCRdb to 2018 to 2021). For context, the study as a whole: The cohort comprised two women and a few men aged 18 to 49 years. For each donor, CD4 naive and CD4 memory were each given three plates, CD8 naive was given two plates, and CD8 memory was given one plate. To estimate repertoire size and how much clonotypes are shared between individuals, the study performed deep sequencing of blood TCR repertoires from about five healthy adults. To increase sequencing depth and limit assay-specific biases, TCR repertoire library preparation and sequencing were carried out by different laboratories using diverse techniques. Each donor's leukapheresis produced roughly between roughly 0.9 and 9 billion PBMCs.

Donors were healthy HIV-negative adults with no recently reported acute infections or vaccinations. Every donor was a Caucasian adult living in Nashville, Tennessee, USA. CD8 memory samples were composed of magnetically selected CD45RO+ cells combined with CCR7-negative CD45RA+ effector memory (TemRA) cells. After blood collection by leukapheresis, PBMCs were isolated using Ficoll-Histopaque density gradient centrifugation and then cryopreserved in the vapor phase of liquid nitrogen. Purity and quantity of every magnetically sorted T cell population were checked by analytical flow cytometry. Genomic DNA was isolated from each sorted fraction and quantified by UV absorbance on a Nanodrop 2000c. Overall study outcomes, separate from this receptor: Pairwise subsampling led to the expectation that sequencing depth would affect the degree of clonotype sharing among donors. Naive subsets generally had larger estimated clonotype richness than memory subsets did. Sharing across a few donors was observed for around 4.8% of naive CD4, less than 4% of naive CD8, about 2.5% of memory CD4, and over 0.3% of memory CD8 clonotypes. The small number of donors limited the genetic and exposure-history diversity represented. Rarefaction of sorted-subset datasets indicated incomplete sequencing despite the large sequencing depth. Compared with non-shared clonotypes, the clonotypes found in all four sorted-subset donors had higher generation probabilities. Sampling was restricted to blood, and TCR repertoires in tissue are likely to differ from TCR repertoires in blood.

With respect to this clone: The target of this receptor is not known. No base qualities exist here, and no much larger clone lies one base off it.

Using the deep immunoSEQ assay, multiplex PCR amplified TCR CDR3 regions from genomic DNA. Extracted genomic DNA from each cell subset was distributed evenly across all wells of several immunoSEQ 96-well plates, and each plate was treated as a replicate. For sorted subsets, around 200 ng genomic DNA, equal to 30,000 to 35,000 T cell genomes, was loaded into each replicate PCR. The purified libraries were quantified using a Qubit 3.0 fluorometer, sized with a Bioanalyzer 2100, and then quantified again using the KAPA Library Quantification kit. Each immunoSEQ 96-well plate was sequenced on its own single-read 150-cycle Illumina NextSeq 550 flow cell. As for the original processing: Because only junctional sequences without quality scores were contained in the immunoSEQ output, filtering matching that applied to full-length reads could not be performed. To assign V/J genes and CDR3, sequences were annotated using PyIR, a Python wrapper for IgBLAST v1.9, with IMGT germline references. Reads were removed for weak V/J assignments (E-value above 1e-6), missing CDR3, stop codons, out-of-frame junctions, or ambiguous translated residues. V3J clonotypes were defined by identical inferred V gene, J gene, and CDR3 amino acid sequence. Percentage overlap between repertoires was computed as shared unique clonotypes divided by the size of the smaller repertoire. Richness of each repertoire was evaluated using RTK rarefaction, the Chao1 estimator, and Recon v2.1 estimates of unobserved clonotypes. Generation probabilities for all TCRbeta clonotypes obtained by the gDNA method from four donors were computed using OLGA. The source is immuneACCESS, and TCRdb retained only in-frame sequences with V and J called. Part of the clones is not carried over; for the studies checked, unresolved V genes explain less than half of this, and the remainder is unexplained. V and J calls and clone size are as listed in that table; D and trimming were resolved from the DNA. Across this sample there are roughly 320,000 clones, with roughly 91% seen only once. The leading ten clones occupy around 15% of the sample.

The junction shows trimming of 1 base on V and 1 base on J, plus 8 bases between the germline ends. Counted from cysteine to phenylalanine, this CDR3 has 14 amino acids. This entry keeps only the CDR3 DNA: 42 bases, framed from base 1. The CDR1 and CDR2 encoded by the germline V gene are SNHLY and FYNNEI. The sequenced sample consisted of memory CD8+ T cells sorted from blood. The cell subset or site label on this specimen signifies: CD45RO+ cells pooled with CCR7-negative TemRA cells. Recombination joined TRBV2 with TRBJ2-7; the D gene remains uncertain. The sequence was obtained from a man between 18 and 35 years old in good health. The CDR3 in this case is CASSEVGLSYEQYF. The DNA reads TGTGCCAGCAGTGAAGTGGGCCTGTCCTACGAGCAGTACTTC.